This TCR beta chain was found in a study of identical twins. Notes on the study in general: Twins shared beta out-of-frame sequences in excess, but this excess was weaker. The authors noted that invariant MAIT and iNKT cells could partly confound zero-insertion analyses.

TCRdb recomputed calls from the 5' RACE reads with MiXCR, one row per CDR3 protein. This table has about 200,000 distinct CDR3 sequences, 5.5% to 7.5% appearing once. As for this clonotype: Antigen unknown.

Germline-derived CDR1 and CDR2 are SGHDN and FVKESK. This CDR3 spans 17 amino acids. J gave up 3 bases and V 2 bases, and 6 bases lay outside the gene matches. The sample was also linked to a second study, of T cells expressing NK-cell markers. As that report states: Sorted CD3+CD56+NKG2C+, CD3+CD56+NKG2C- and CD3+CD56-NKG2C+ T cells provided the TCR beta repertoires. Expanded NKG2C+ T cell clones had unclear HCMV specificity.

Sample: CD8+ T cells sorted from blood. This clonotype originated in a woman younger than 35 in good health. The chain combines TRBV14 with TRBJ2-5; 13 bases match TRBD2. CDR3 sequence: CASSQPRTSGGEETQYF. The DNA for the CDR3 is TGTGCCAGCAGCCAACCCCGGACTAGCGGGGGCGAAGAGACCCAGTACTTC.